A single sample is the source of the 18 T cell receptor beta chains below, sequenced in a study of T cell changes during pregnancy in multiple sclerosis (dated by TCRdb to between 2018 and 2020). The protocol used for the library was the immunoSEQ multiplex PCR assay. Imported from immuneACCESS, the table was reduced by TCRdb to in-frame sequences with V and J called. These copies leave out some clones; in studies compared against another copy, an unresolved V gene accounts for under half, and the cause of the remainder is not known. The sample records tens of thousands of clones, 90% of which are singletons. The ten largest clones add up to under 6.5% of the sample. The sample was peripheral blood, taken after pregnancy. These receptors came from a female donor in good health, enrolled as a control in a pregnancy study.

CDR3 coding DNA: TGTGCCGGAGAGACAGGGGGCGCTGGAGAGACCCAGTACTTC. It codes for CAGETGGAGETQYF. The chain joins TRBV6-1 to TRBJ2-5, with 10 bases fitting TRBD1. Germline-derived CDR1 and CDR2 are MNHNS and SASEGT. The CDR3 totals 14 residues. After removal of 11 bases from V and 4 bases from J, the junction contained 10 bases not matched to a gene.

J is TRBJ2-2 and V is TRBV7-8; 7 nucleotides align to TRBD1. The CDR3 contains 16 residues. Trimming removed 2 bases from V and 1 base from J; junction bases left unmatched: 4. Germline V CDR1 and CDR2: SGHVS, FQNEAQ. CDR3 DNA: TGTGCCAGCAGCTTACCCGGGGACAGGAACACCGGGGAGCTGTTTTTT. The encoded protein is CASSLPGDRNTGELFF.

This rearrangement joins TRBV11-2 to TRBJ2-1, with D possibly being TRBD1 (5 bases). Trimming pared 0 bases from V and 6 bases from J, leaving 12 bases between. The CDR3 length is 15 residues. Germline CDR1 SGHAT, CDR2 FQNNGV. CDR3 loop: CASSLDRTPPNEQFF. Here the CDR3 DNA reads TGTGCCAGCAGCTTAGATAGGACACCGCCCAATGAGCAGTTCTTC.

The CDR3 region has the DNA TGTGCCAGCAGCTTGGGTCCGCGGACGAACACCGGGGAGCTGTTTTTT. Translated, it gives CASSLGPRTNTGELFF. The chain joins TRBV5-4 to TRBJ2-2, with unresolved D. The CDR3 totals 16 residues. CDR1 and CDR2 (germline): SGHNT, YYREEE (reference sequence). V was pared by 0 bases and J by 0 bases, with 9 bases between. Full variable domain (missing parts from reference TRBV5-4 and TRBJ2-2): ETGVTQSPTHLIKTRGQQVTLRCSSQSGHNTVSWYQQALGQGPQFIFQYYREEENGRGNFPPRFSGLQFPNYSSELNVNALELDDSALYLCASSLGPRTNTGELFFGEGSRLTVL.

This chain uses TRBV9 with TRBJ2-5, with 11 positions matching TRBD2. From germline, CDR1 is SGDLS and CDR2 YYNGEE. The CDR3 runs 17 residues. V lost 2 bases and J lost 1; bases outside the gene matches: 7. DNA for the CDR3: TGTGCCAGCAGCGTCGACCCTAGCGGGGGGCTCCAAGAGACCCAGTACTTC. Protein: CASSVDPSGGLQETQYF. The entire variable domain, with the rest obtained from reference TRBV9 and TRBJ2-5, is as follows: DSGVTQTPKHLITATGQRVTLRCSPRSGDLSVYWYQQSLDQGLQFLIQYYNGEERAKGNILERFSAQQFPDLHSELNLSSLELGDSALYFCASSVDPSGGLQETQYFGPGTRLLVL.

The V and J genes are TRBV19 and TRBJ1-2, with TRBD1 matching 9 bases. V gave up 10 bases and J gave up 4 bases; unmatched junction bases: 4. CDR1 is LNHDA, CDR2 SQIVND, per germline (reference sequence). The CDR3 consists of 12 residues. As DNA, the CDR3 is TGTGCCACTAAGACAGGGGGCTATGGCTACACCTTC. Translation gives CATKTGGYGYTF.

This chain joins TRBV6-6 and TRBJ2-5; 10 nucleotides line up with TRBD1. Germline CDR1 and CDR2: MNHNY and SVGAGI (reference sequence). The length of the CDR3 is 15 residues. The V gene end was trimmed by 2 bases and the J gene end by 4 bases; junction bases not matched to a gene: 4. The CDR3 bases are TGTGCCAGCAGTTACCCGGGACAGGGGAGAGAGACCCAGTACTTC. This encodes CASSYPGQGRETQYF.

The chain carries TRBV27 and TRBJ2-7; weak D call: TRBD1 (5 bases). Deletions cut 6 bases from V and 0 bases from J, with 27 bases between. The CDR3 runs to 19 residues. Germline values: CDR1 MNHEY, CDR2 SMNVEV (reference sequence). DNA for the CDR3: TGTGCCAGCAGCCGGAAGGGGCCACGCCAGGGATCCGCCTCCTACGAGCAGTACTTC. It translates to CASSRKGPRQGSASYEQYF.

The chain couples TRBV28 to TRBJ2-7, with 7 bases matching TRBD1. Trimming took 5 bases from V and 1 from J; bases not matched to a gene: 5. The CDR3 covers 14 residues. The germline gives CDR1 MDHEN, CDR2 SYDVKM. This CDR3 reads CASSHGQASYEQYF. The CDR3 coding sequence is TGTGCCAGCAGTCACGGACAGGCGTCCTACGAGCAGTACTTC.

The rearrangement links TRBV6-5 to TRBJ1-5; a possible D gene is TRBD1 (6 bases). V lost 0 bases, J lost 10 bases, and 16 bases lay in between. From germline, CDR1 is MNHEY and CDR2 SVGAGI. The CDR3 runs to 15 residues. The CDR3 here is CASSYSSGADTPQHF. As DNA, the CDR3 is TGTGCCAGCAGTTACTCGTCAGGGGCCGACACCCCCCAGCATTTT.

CDR3 in DNA: TGTGCCAGCAGCTTTGGACAGGGCACAGATACGCAGTATTTT. The encoded protein is CASSFGQGTDTQYF. The chain couples TRBV7-3 to TRBJ2-3; 7 bases are shared with TRBD1. CDR1 SGHTA and CDR2 FQGTGA come from the germline V gene. The V segment lost 3 bases and the J segment 1 base; nucleotides outside the gene matches: 1. The CDR3 runs 14 residues.

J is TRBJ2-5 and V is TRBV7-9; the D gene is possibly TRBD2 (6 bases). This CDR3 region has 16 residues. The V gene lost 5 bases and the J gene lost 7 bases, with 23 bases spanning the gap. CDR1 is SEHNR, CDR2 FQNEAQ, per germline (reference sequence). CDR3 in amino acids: CASSPQSGTRFGTQYF. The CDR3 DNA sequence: TGTGCCAGCAGCCCCCAGTCCGGGACTCGCTTTGGGACCCAGTACTTC.

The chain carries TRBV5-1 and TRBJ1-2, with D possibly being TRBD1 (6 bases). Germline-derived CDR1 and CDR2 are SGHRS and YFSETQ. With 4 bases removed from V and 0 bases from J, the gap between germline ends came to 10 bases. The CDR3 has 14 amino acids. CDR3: CASSRGTSNYGYTF. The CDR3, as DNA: TGCGCCAGCAGCAGGGGGACATCTAACTATGGCTACACCTTC. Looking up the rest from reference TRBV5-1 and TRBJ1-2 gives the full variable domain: KAGVTQTPRYLIKTRGQQVTLSCSPISGHRSVSWYQQTPGQGLQFLFEYFSETQRNKGNFPGRFSGRQFSNSRSEMNVSTLELGDSALYLCASSRGTSNYGYTFGSGTRLTVV.

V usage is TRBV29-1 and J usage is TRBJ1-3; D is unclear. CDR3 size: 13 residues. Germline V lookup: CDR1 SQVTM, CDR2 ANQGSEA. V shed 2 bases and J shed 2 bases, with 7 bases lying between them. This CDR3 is CSVEFSAGNTIYF. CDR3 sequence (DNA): TGCAGCGTTGAATTCTCGGCTGGAAACACCATATATTTT.

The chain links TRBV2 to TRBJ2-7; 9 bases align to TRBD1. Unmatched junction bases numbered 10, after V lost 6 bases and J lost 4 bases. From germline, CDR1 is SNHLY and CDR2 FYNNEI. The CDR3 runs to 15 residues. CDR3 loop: CASSYRTGAKYEQYF. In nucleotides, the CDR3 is TGTGCCAGCAGCTACCGGACAGGGGCAAAGTACGAGCAGTACTTC.

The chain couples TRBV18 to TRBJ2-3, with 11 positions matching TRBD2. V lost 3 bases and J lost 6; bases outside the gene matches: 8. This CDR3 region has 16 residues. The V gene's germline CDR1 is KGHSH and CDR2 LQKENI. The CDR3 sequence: CASSPGSGGALDTQYF. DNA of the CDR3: TGTGCCAGCTCACCGGGTAGCGGGGGGGCCCTGGATACGCAGTATTTT.

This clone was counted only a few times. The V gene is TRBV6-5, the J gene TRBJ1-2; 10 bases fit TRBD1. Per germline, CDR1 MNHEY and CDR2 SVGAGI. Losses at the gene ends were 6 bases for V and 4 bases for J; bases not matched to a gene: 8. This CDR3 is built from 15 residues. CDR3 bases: TGTGCCAGCAGAGAGACAGGGGGCGCGATCTATGGCTACACCTTC. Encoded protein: CASRETGGAIYGYTF.

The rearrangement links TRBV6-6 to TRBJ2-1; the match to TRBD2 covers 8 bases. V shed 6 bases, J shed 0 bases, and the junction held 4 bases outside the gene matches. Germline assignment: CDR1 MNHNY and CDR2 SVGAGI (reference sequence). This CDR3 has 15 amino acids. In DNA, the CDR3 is TGTGCCAGCAGCCCAAGCGGGAGCTCCTACAATGAGCAGTTCTTC. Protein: CASSPSGSSYNEQFF.